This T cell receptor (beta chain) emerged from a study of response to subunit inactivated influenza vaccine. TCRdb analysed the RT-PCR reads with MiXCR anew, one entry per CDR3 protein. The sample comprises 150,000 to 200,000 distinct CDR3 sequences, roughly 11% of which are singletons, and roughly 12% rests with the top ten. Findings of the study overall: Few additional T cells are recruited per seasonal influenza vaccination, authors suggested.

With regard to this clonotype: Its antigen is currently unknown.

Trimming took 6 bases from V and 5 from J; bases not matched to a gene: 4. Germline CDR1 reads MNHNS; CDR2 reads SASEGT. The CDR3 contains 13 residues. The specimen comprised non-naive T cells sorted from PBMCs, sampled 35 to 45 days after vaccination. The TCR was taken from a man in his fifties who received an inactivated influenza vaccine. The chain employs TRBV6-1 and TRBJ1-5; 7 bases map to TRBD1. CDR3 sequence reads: CASSSGGYQPQHF. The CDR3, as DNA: TGTGCCAGCAGCTCAGGGGGGTATCAGCCCCAGCATTTT.